This T cell receptor (beta chain) was identified during a study of cytomegalovirus exposure and HLA in healthy donors listed by TCRdb under 2017. Study-wide context: An earlier analysis of several hundred of the donors reported roughly 300 Gb of sequence data and around 110 million unique TCR beta sequences obtained from about 179 million T cells. Along with the roughly 700-subject first cohort, a separate validation cohort of about 110 different subjects was used. The genetic ancestry cluster associated with self-reported Caucasian donors included 81% of the roughly 380 genotyped donors. Among roughly 370 genotyped donors of the cohort, an average of approximately 240,000 unique TCR beta nucleotide sequences were sequenced per donor, about a sixth of them non-productive. HLA typing covered class I and class II loci at four-digit resolution. A later analysis re-examined previously published TCR beta repertoires from more than 650 donors and added high-resolution HLA genotyping to investigate patterns of TCR occurrence. Roughly 5 DR-DQ haplotypes were treated as single units for association and clustering because of strong linkage in the cohort. The study used immunosequencing to profile the T cell repertoires of approximately 690 subjects and linked those repertoires to cytomegalovirus serostatus. All discovery cohort repertoires had been generated on a single sequencing platform. Roughly 300 gigabases of sequencing data and 70 million to 100 million unique TCR sequences made up an early release that covered several hundred HLA-typed donors. Donor age, sex, ethnicity and CMV serostatus were compiled together with the repertoire data. High-throughput TCR immunosequencing, statistical association of individual TCRs with disease status, and machine learning were combined to predict cytomegalovirus infection status. A later genetic analysis took genome-wide SNP genotypes for about 55% of the 666 donors and used that subset as a discovery cohort. The study was designed to test whether signatures of past pathogen exposure could be identified by cataloging public T cell receptors. To decide whether each TCR beta V gene segment behaved as functional or pseudogenic, an earlier analysis of over 500 of the donors relied on high-throughput TCR beta sequencing. The number of typed donors differed by locus: about 620-630 for A, B, C, DRB1 and DQB1; 522 for DQA1; about 600 for DPA1; and some 470 for DPB1. The later analysis used no new phenotypic data to find candidate immune exposures, relying instead on TCR beta sequences and their occurrence across donors.

The investigation overall reported the following: In this cohort, only TCR beta chains were sequenced, and detectable features were limited by the absence of alpha or paired-chain data. In a later analysis, several top co-occurrence clusters were reported to appear linked to parvovirus B19, influenza, CMV and Epstein-Barr virus. A later analysis associated 15,000 to 20,000 TCR beta sequences with specific HLA alleles at a false discovery rate of 0.05. Linkage disequilibrium might explain the correlated functional status among segregating V segments, but an unknown experimental factor could not be excluded. A further reported finding was that TCR beta sequences accurately predicted the HLA-A and HLA-B alleles for most subjects in the first cohort. A later analysis found that HLA-associated TCR beta chains were more clonally expanded and had lower generation probabilities than equally common non-associated chains. An association between a missense DCLRE1C variant and V-gene and J-gene trimming of TCR beta chains was found in a later genetic analysis and replicated in an independent cohort. For the cohort, immune exposure information was limited to CMV serostatus. Because some donors lacked HLA typing at each locus, the association tests relied only on the typed subset. Most TCR sequences were seen in very few donors, while some public TCRs were found in many individuals. The authors suggested that the approach could potentially be generalized to other disease states and immunological phenotypes. The classifier was reported to diagnose cytomegalovirus status with high specificity and sensitivity in both the original and validation cohorts. Because counts were too low, about 18 rarely observed V segments, including chromosome 9 orphons, were excluded from the earlier analysis of around 590 of the donors. In an earlier analysis of some 500 of the donors, most TCR beta V segments appeared in productive rearrangements about 90% or about 30% of the time, broadly matching IMGT annotations. In a later analysis, most CMV-associated TCR beta chains were found to appear HLA-restricted, with HLA associations seemingly driven largely by CMV exposure. In vitro tests confirmed that three of the cytomegalovirus-associated TCR beta chains recognize cytomegalovirus antigens. Some IMGT-functional V segments, including TRBV6-2 and TRBV6-3, could not be told apart with the 87-base-pair reads, so those segments were excluded. When HLA alleles, especially DR and DQ, strongly co-occurred, attributing TCR associations to individual alleles was difficult. A cluster of highly shared sequence variants was judged likely to be a technical artifact of the sequencing pipeline. A later genetic analysis reported fewer N-insertions in productive TCRs among donors in an Asian-associated ancestry cluster than the roughly 620-donor mean. In a later analysis, the rate of TCR association differed among HLA loci, with DRB1 alleles having the most associated TCRs and HLA-C alleles having the fewest. Presence/absence analyses assumed roughly uniform sequencing depth across donors, an assumption that may not hold. In the study, 164 TCR beta chains were listed as associated with cytomegalovirus.

For this clone: What this receptor recognizes is not known. Per-base quality was not reported, and no clone a single base away is much larger than it.

The library was generated by the immunoSEQ multiplex PCR assay. A mixture of 60 forward primers for TCR Vbeta segments and 13 reverse primers for TCR Jbeta segments was used in the multiplex PCR. A multiplex PCR assay on genomic DNA amplified the CDR3 region of rearranged TCR beta genes. The Illumina HiSeq System was used to sequence the amplified TCR beta libraries as 87-base-pair reads. The published analysis was carried out like this. A later analysis counted 65 million to 90 million unique TCR beta chains across the 640 or so repertoires, and some 11 million of these chains were shared by at least two donors. A nearest-neighbor algorithm error-corrected the raw reads and collapsed the reads into unique sequences, merging closely related sequences to remove PCR and sequencing errors. To assign V, D and J gene segments, CDR3 sequences were aligned to IMGT reference sequences. For a sequence to be retained, a match of at least six nucleotides was required to both a V gene segment and a J gene segment. A rearrangement counted as productive if the CDR3 had no stop codons and remained in frame with V and J, and every other rearrangement counted as non-productive. Following IMGT convention, CDR3 was defined as the stretch from the second conserved V-encoded cysteine to the conserved J-encoded phenylalanine. In an earlier analysis of roughly 610 of the donors, sequences lacking an unambiguous match to a single V gene segment were excluded. In an earlier analysis of roughly 500 of the donors, V segments were called functional above 56.7% productive rearrangements and were called segregating when the between-donor standard deviation exceeded 5%. A statistical classification framework was built for diagnosing cytomegalovirus status from the catalog of TCR beta chain sequences. V and J gene assignment, in a later analysis, came from comparing TCR nucleotide sequences with IMGT/GENE-DB human TR gene sequences. The TCRdist pipeline was used in a later analysis to assign CDR3 sequences and most-parsimonious VDJ recombination scenarios. In a later analysis, every TCR beta chain was defined by the combination of its CDR3 amino acid sequence and its V-gene family, and reads without a unique V-gene family were dropped. A later analysis removed 550 to 700 highly shared, low-generation-probability nucleotide sequences to deal with suspected cross-contamination and a sequencing artifact. In a later analysis, a clonal expansion index for each public chain was calculated from normalized within-repertoire ranks of inferred template counts. In a later analysis, generation probabilities were computed with a VDJ recombination model fitted to out-of-frame rearrangements, and the resulting probabilities were checked against IGoR. In a later analysis, hypergeometric tests were used to score TCR-TCR, TCR-HLA and TCR-CMV co-occurrence, with a repertoire-size bias correction applied to TCR pairs. To estimate false discovery rates, a later analysis permuted the HLA or CMV assignments 20 times. In a later analysis, co-occurring TCRs were grouped using DBSCAN, with TCRdist sequence similarity added in when clustering inside HLA-allele-positive subsets. Co-occurrence clustering excluded repertoires with fewer than 30,000 or more than 120,000 public chains, plus five with anomalous nucleotide sharing. TCRdb obtained this table from immuneACCESS and retained in-frame rearrangements with V and J assigned. These tables miss some clones; where compared with another copy, unresolved V genes account for less than half of the shortfall, and the remainder is unexplained. V and J calls and clone size are those listed in that table; D and trimming were worked out from the DNA. A total of over 110,000 clones appear in this sample, roughly 76% of them only once. The top ten hold over 1% of the sample.

The cohort comprised approximately 700 healthy bone marrow donors. Cohort members were all nominally healthy when sampled, although unrecorded immune exposures were likely present. The donor was CMV seronegative and belonged to the group of several hundred seronegative cohort members. Each donor provided a peripheral blood sample, and peripheral blood mononuclear cells were used for TCR beta sequencing. Genomic DNA was extracted from the blood cell samples with the Qiagen DNeasy Blood Extraction Kit. V loses 3 bases of germline sequence and J loses 1 base, and the interval between the two ends is 12 bases. The CDR3 goes from the cysteine to the phenylalanine over 15 residues. Only the CDR3 DNA is retained, 45 bases long and in frame from the first base. Based on the germline V gene (reference sequence), the CDR1 and CDR2 sequences are LNHNV and YYDKDF.

The receptor's source is a woman aged 40 to 50 in good health and CMV-seronegative. The V and J segments used are TRBV15 and TRBJ1-1; D gene: possibly TRBD1, on 5 matching bases. Input material: PBMCs. The CDR3 in this case is CATSSLPGGNTEAFF. The DNA sequence is as follows: TGTGCCACCAGCAGTCTTCCGGGGGGGAACACTGAAGCTTTCTTT.